The clone carrying this T cell receptor (beta chain) was detected many times. With 4 bases removed from V and 2 bases from J, the gap between germline ends came to 11 bases. Germline lookup yields CDR1 SGHKS and CDR2 YYEKEE (reference sequence). The CDR3 is made up of 14 amino acids. The data originate from a study of identical twins. Each CDR3 protein is one row after TCRdb ran MiXCR on the 5' RACE reads. The table shows under 400,000 distinct CDR3 sequences, with 7% to 9.5% occurring only once. The clonotype was recovered from a woman aged 50 to 60 in good health. The sequenced material came from naive T cells sorted from blood. This rearrangement joins TRBV5-5 to TRBJ2-3; D gene ambiguous. CDR3 coding DNA: TGTGCCAGCAGCGCTACCGGATACACAGATACGCAGTATTTT. It is translated as CASSATGYTDTQYF.